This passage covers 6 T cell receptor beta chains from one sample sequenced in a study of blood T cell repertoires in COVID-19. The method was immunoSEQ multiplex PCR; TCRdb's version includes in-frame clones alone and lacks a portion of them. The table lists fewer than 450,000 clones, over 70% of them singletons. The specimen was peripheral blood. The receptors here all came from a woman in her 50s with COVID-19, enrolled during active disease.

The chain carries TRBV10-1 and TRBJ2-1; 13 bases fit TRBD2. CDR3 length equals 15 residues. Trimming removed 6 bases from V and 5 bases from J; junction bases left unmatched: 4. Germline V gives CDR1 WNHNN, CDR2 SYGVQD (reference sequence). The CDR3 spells CASRHGTSGNNEQFF. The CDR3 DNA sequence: TGCGCCAGCAGGCACGGGACTAGCGGGAACAATGAGCAGTTCTTC.

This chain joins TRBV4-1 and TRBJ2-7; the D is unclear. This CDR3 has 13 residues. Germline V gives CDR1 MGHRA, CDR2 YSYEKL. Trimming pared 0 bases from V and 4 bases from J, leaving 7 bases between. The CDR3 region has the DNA TGCGCCAGCAGCCAAGAGAATCTATACGAGCAGTACTTC. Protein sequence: CASSQENLYEQYF.

CDR3 nucleotide sequence: TGTGCCAGCAGCCAAGAACTAGCGAACTTCTACGAGCAGTACTTC. Translation gives CASSQELANFYEQYF. This chain joins TRBV4-2 and TRBJ2-7; TRBD2 matches at 7 bases. Germline assignment: CDR1 LGHNA and CDR2 YNFKEQ. The V segment lost 0 bases and the J segment 3 bases; nucleotides outside the gene matches: 5. The length of the CDR3 is 15 residues.

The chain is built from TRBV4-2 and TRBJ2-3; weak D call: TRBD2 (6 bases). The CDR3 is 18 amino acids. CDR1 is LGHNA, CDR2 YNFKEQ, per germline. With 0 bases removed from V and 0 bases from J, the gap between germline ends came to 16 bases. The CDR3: CASSQDWTIASSTDTQYF. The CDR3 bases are TGTGCCAGCAGCCAAGATTGGACTATAGCTTCCAGCACAGATACGCAGTATTTT.

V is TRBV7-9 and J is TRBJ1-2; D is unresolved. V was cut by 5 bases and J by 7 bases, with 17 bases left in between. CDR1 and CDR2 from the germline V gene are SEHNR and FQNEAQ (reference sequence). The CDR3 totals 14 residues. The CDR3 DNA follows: TGTGCCAGCAGCCTCAGCGCAGAGGGTTTTGGCTACACCTTC. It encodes CASSLSAEGFGYTF.

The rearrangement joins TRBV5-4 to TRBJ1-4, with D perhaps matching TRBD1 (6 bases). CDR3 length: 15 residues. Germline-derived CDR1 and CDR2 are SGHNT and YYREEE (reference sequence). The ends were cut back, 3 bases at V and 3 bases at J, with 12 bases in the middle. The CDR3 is CASSSAGESNEKLFF. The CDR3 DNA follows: TGTGCCAGCAGCTCGGCAGGGGAGTCTAATGAAAAACTGTTTTTT.